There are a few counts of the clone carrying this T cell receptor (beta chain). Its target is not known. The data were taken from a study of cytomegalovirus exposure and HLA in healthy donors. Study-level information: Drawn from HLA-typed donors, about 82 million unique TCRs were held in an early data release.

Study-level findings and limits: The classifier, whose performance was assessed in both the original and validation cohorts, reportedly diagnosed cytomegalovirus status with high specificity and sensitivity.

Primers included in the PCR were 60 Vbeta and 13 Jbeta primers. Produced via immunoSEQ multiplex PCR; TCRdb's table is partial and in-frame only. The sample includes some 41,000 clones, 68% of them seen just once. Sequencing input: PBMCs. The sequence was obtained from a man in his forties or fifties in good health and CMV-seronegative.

CDR3 sequence (DNA): TGTGCCAGCAGCGTAGAAGGAACGGGGGACTACAATGAGCAGTTCTTC. Translation: CASSVEGTGDYNEQFF. The gene calls are TRBV9 and TRBJ2-1; D might be TRBD2 (6 bases). V lost 0 bases and J 3 bases, leaving 13 bases between the germline ends. In germline, CDR1 is SGDLS, CDR2 YYNGEE. The CDR3 is made up of 16 amino acids.